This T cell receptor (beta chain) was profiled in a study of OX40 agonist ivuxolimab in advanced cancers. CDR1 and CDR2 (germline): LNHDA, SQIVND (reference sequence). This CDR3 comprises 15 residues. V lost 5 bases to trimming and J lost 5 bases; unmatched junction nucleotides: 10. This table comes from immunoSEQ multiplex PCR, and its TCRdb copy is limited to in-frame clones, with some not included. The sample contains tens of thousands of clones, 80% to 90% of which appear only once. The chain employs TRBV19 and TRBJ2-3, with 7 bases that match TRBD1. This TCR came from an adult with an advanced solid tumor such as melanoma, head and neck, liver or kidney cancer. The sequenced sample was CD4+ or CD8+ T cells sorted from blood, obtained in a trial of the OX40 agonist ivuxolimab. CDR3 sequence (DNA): TGTGCCAGTAGTGCCCGACAGGGAAAGGGAGATACGCAGTATTTT. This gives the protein CASSARQGKGDTQYF.